These 22 T cell receptor beta chains were sequenced from one sample in a study of regulatory T cells in long-lasting Graves disease. Time point given: newly diagnosed GD, antithyroid drugs for less than 3 months. Extracted RNA from PBMCs served as the source of the TCR library. Construction of the TCR beta libraries employed iRepertoire HTBI primers in conjunction with Arm-PCR of CDR3 regions. From the multiplex PCR reads, TCRdb called clonotypes with MiXCR, one entry per CDR3 protein. The data contain 350,000 to 500,000 distinct CDR3 sequences, about 15% of them singletons. These sequences were also reported in another study, on T cells in Graves' hyperthyroidism and ophthalmopathy.

The sequencing used peripheral blood mononuclear cells (PBMCs), collected at new diagnosis, from a patient treated with antithyroid drugs. These TCRs come from a woman aged 18-29 years with Graves disease.

In its sample, this clonotype was seen many times. This sequence joins TRBV7-9 and TRBJ2-1; the D call may be TRBD1 or TRBD2 (5 bases each). Germline V gives CDR1 SEHNR, CDR2 FQNEAQ (reference sequence). This CDR3 comprises 15 residues. V dropped 4 bases and J dropped 4 bases, with 14 bases sitting between them. Written as DNA, the CDR3 is TGTGCCAGCAGCTCCCGAGAGGGACGGTACAATGAGCAGTTCTTC. It specifies CASSSREGRYNEQFF.

On this clonotype: With a much larger clone just one base away, this may be a read error. This rearrangement joins TRBV11-1 to TRBJ2-7; 12 nucleotides match TRBD2. Germline CDR1 SGHAT, CDR2 FQDESV (reference sequence). With V trimmed by 5 bases and J by 7 bases, 6 bases remained unmatched. The CDR3 runs 14 residues. The CDR3: CASSRLAGANEQYF. The DNA for the CDR3 is TGTGCCAGCAGCCGACTAGCGGGAGCCAATGAGCAGTACTTC.

This clonotype was found many times. An end of the junction differs from the germline gene, which may be a read error. The chain combines TRBV20-1 with TRBJ1-1; D is possibly TRBD1 (5 bases). The CDR3 has 15 amino acids. Germline CDR1 reads DFQATT; CDR2 reads SNEGSKA (reference sequence). The CDR3, as DNA: TGCAGTGCTAGATCGGGTGCAGGGATGGACACTGAGGCTTTCTTT. It codes for CSARSGAGMDTEAFF.

The V and J genes are TRBV12-3 or TRBV12-4 and TRBJ2-2; 7 bases agree with TRBD1. The trim removed 5 bases at V and 0 bases at J, leaving 6 bases unmatched. CDR3 length equals 16 residues. This chain's CDR3 is CASSEHQGANTGELFF. CDR3 sequence (DNA): TGTGCCAGCAGTGAACATCAGGGGGCGAACACCGGGGAGCTGTTTTTT.

This clonotype was found a few times. The genes are TRBV6-2 or TRBV6-3 and TRBJ2-5; no firm D call. Germline lookup yields CDR1 MNHEY and CDR2 SVGEGT. V was trimmed by 8 bases and J by 2 bases, leaving 12 bases between them. The CDR3 totals 13 residues. DNA of the CDR3: TGTGCCAGCGGTGGCCAGAAACAAGAGACCCAGTACTTC. This codes for CASGGQKQETQYF.

This clonotype was picked up many times. J is TRBJ2-7 and V is TRBV7-9; 9 positions agree with TRBD1. The V gene's germline CDR1 is SEHNR and CDR2 FQNEAQ (reference sequence). This CDR3 has 16 amino acids. With V trimmed by 1 base and J by 5 bases, 9 bases remained unmatched. The CDR3 sequence is CASSLGAGTGYNEQYF. CDR3 DNA sequence: TGTGCCAGCAGCTTAGGGGCCGGGACAGGGTACAACGAGCAGTACTTC.

As concerns this clonotype: With a much larger clone just one base away, this may be a read error. The V gene is TRBV18, the J gene TRBJ2-3, with a weak D call TRBD2 (7 bases). In germline, CDR1 is KGHSH, CDR2 LQKENI. The CDR3 runs 16 residues. CDR3 in amino acids: CASSPLAAGATDTRYF. Here the CDR3 DNA reads TGTGCCAGCTCACCACTGGCCGCGGGGGCCACAGATACGCGGTATTTT.

The chain joins TRBV25-1 to TRBJ1-1; D remains unclear. The V end was cut by 7 bases, the J end by 0 bases, with 24 bases between. The CDR3 has 18 amino acids. Per germline, CDR1 MGHDK and CDR2 SYGVNS. CDR3 bases: TGTGCCAGCAAGGGTTTCCTCGGGCCGACCGGAATGAACACTGAAGCTTTCTTT. It encodes CASKGFLGPTGMNTEAFF.

This clonotype was found a few times. The chain couples TRBV7-2 to TRBJ2-1; 7 bases match TRBD2. The CDR3 consists of 15 residues. After removal of 2 bases from V and 9 bases from J, the junction contained 10 bases not matched to a gene. Germline CDR1 SGHTA, CDR2 FQGNSA. CDR3 residues: CASSLRSGGGGEQFF. Written as DNA, the CDR3 is TGTGCCAGCAGCTTAAGGTCTGGGGGGGGAGGTGAGCAGTTCTTC.

Concerning this clonotype itself: A much more abundant neighbour one base away suggests this may be a read error. The missing conserved phenylalanine or tryptophan at the end of this CDR3 makes a read error likely. The V and J genes are TRBV2 and TRBJ2-1; 11 bases match TRBD2. The CDR3 loop spans 15 amino acids. Germline assignment: CDR1 SNHLY and CDR2 FYNNEI. The ends lost 4 bases at V and 6 bases at J; junction bases unmatched: 5. The CDR3, as DNA: TGTGCCAGCAGTGTTAGGCTAGCGGGAGGCAATGAGCAGTTCCTC. Its translation: CASSVRLAGGNEQFL.

This chain links TRBV6-1 with TRBJ1-2, with 7 bases matching TRBD1. The CDR3 is 14 amino acids. The J segment lost 4 bases and the V segment lost 3 bases, leaving 5 bases of the junction unmatched. The germline V gene has CDR1 MNHNS and CDR2 SASEGT. The chain's CDR3 is CASSDETGPYGYTF. CDR3 sequence (DNA): TGTGCCAGCAGTGACGAGACAGGGCCCTATGGCTACACCTTC.

This clonotype appeared many times. This chain links TRBV28 with TRBJ1-2; a possible D gene is TRBD1 (6 bases). Per the germline V gene, CDR1 is MDHEN and CDR2 is SYDVKM. This CDR3 has 14 amino acids. V shed 6 bases and J shed 4 bases, with 15 bases lying between them. CDR3 bases: TGTGCCAGCAGAACCGGACAGCGGATCTATGGCTACACCTTC. Translated: CASRTGQRIYGYTF.

This clonotype was counted between two and nine times. This chain uses TRBV7-6 with TRBJ2-1; D perhaps matches TRBD1 (6 bases). The CDR3 covers 14 residues. Deletions cut 0 bases from V and 7 bases from J, with 10 bases between. The germline V gene has CDR1 SGHVS and CDR2 FNYEAQ. The CDR3 sequence: CASSLATGMNEQFF. In DNA form, the CDR3 reads TGTGCCAGCAGCTTAGCGACAGGTATGAATGAGCAGTTCTTC.

This clonotype was observed a handful of times. The V gene is TRBV9, the J gene TRBJ2-1, with 9 bases aligning to TRBD2. The germline V gene has CDR1 SGDLS and CDR2 YYNGEE. This CDR3 region has 16 residues. The J segment lost 4 bases and the V segment lost 0 bases, leaving 5 bases of the junction unmatched. CDR3 residues: CASSVGLAGKYNEQFF. The CDR3 coding sequence is TGTGCCAGCAGCGTAGGTCTAGCGGGGAAGTACAATGAGCAGTTCTTC.

This clonotype was counted ten times or more. The rearrangement joins TRBV10-3 to TRBJ2-7; D might be TRBD2 (5 bases). The CDR3 covers 15 residues. Trimming took off 0 bases at V and 2 bases at J, with 11 bases between the two ends. The germline V gene has CDR1 ENHRY and CDR2 SYGVKD. CDR3 sequence reads: CAISESRGIPYEQYF. The CDR3 DNA reads as TGTGCCATCAGTGAGTCGCGAGGGATCCCCTACGAGCAGTACTTC.

This clonotype was seen only once. This likely stems from a read error, as it lies one base from a far larger clone. V is TRBV7-9 and J is TRBJ2-3; D assignment may be TRBD1 or TRBD2 (7 bases each). The better agreement between TRBJ2-1 and the DNA end casts doubt on the J call. The germline V gene encodes CDR1 SEHNR and CDR2 FQNEAQ (reference sequence). The CDR3 is made up of 14 amino acids. The chain's CDR3 is CASSFPGGVYEQFF. The CDR3 coding sequence is TGTGCCAGCAGCTTCCCAGGGGGGGTCTACGAGCAGTTCTTC.

In its sample, this clonotype was seen many times. J is TRBJ2-3 and V is TRBV11-3; D may correspond to TRBD1 or TRBD2 (5 bases each). The CDR3 is 15 residues long. V lost 2 bases to trimming and J lost 6 bases, with 15 bases between them. The germline V gene encodes CDR1 SGHNT and CDR2 YENEEA. CDR3 sequence (DNA): TGTGCCAGCAGCTTAATAGGGGACGACCAGGATACGCAGTATTTT. Translating it yields CASSLIGDDQDTQYF.

This clonotype appeared many times. The rearrangement uses TRBV20-1 and TRBJ1-4; D is undetermined. The CDR3 is made up of 14 amino acids. With 1 base removed from V and 8 bases from J, the gap between germline ends came to 14 bases. Germline V CDR1 and CDR2: DFQATT, SNEGSKA (reference sequence). The CDR3 sequence: CSARVSESLEKLFF. DNA for the CDR3: TGCAGTGCTAGAGTGTCGGAATCTCTCGAAAAACTGTTTTTT.

This clonotype showed up just a few times. The V call is TRBV9, the J call TRBJ1-6; 8 bases map to TRBD1. V lost 4 bases and J lost 7; bases outside the gene matches: 4. The CDR3 sequence is 14 residues long. Germline lookup yields CDR1 SGDLS and CDR2 YYNGEE. This chain's CDR3 is CASSSQGGNSPLHF. The CDR3, as DNA: TGTGCCAGCAGCTCACAGGGGGGAAATTCACCCCTCCACTTT.

The chain carries TRBV7-3 and TRBJ1-4; D is uncertain. Germline values: CDR1 SGHTA, CDR2 FQGTGA. With 5 bases removed from V and 8 bases from J, the gap between germline ends came to 12 bases. The CDR3 has 13 residues. DNA of the CDR3: TGTGCCAGCAGCAAGGACGGAACCGAAAAACTGTTTTTT. Its translation is CASSKDGTEKLFF.

This rearrangement joins TRBV30 to TRBJ2-4, with 8 nucleotides matching TRBD2. With V trimmed by 5 bases and J by 12 bases, 12 bases remained unmatched. CDR1 and CDR2 (germline): GTSNPN, SVGIG (reference sequence). The CDR3 contains 13 residues. The CDR3 region is CAWQRGPGGTQYF. In DNA form, the CDR3 reads TGTGCCTGGCAGCGGGGGCCGGGTGGCACTCAGTACTTC. Looking up the rest from reference TRBV30 and TRBJ2-4 gives the full variable domain: SQTIHQWPATLVQPVGSPLSLECTVEGTSNPNLYWYRQAAGRGLQLLFYSVGIGQISSEVPQNLSASRPQDRQFILSSKKLLLSDSGFYLCAWQRGPGGTQYFGAGTRLSVL.

The chain combines TRBV12-3 or TRBV12-4 with TRBJ2-1, with D possibly being TRBD1 (5 bases). The ends were cut back, 3 bases at V and 3 bases at J, with 9 bases in the middle. This CDR3 contains 14 residues. CDR3 sequence reads: CASSLGLYYNEQFF. CDR3 nucleotides: TGTGCCAGCAGTTTGGGGCTATACTACAATGAGCAGTTCTTC.